Below are 14 T cell receptor beta chains sequenced from a single sample in a study of blood T cell repertoires in COVID-19. Generated by immunoSEQ multiplex PCR, the TCRdb table keeps only in-frame clones and is missing some. The sample has 300,000 or so clones; more than 70% are singletons. The specimen was peripheral blood. These receptors originate from a woman in her 30s who had recovered from COVID-19.

The gene calls are TRBV28 and TRBJ1-2; 9 bases match TRBD1. Unmatched junction bases numbered 5, after V lost 4 bases and J lost 2 bases. Germline values: CDR1 MDHEN, CDR2 SYDVKM. This CDR3 is 15 amino acids long. CDR3 protein: CASSSTGGKNYGYTF. The CDR3 DNA follows: TGTGCCAGCAGTTCGACAGGGGGGAAGAACTATGGCTACACCTTC.

This clone is a singleton in its sample. The gene calls are TRBV2 and TRBJ1-1, with TRBD1 identical over 8 bases. The V gene end was trimmed by 6 bases and the J gene end by 10 bases; junction bases not matched to a gene: 7. The CDR3 runs 12 residues. CDR1 is SNHLY, CDR2 FYNNEI, per germline. The CDR3 loop reads CASSLTGEGAFF. CDR3 in DNA: TGTGCCAGCAGCCTGACAGGGGAGGGAGCTTTCTTT.

This rearrangement joins TRBV19 to TRBJ1-1, with 10 bases lining up with TRBD1. The germline gives CDR1 LNHDA, CDR2 SQIVND (reference sequence). The CDR3 totals 15 residues. V lost 9 bases to trimming and J lost 3 bases; unmatched junction nucleotides: 10. Here the CDR3 DNA reads TGTGCCAGCCGACAATCGACAGGGGGCTACACTGAAGCTTTCTTT. Amino acids: CASRQSTGGYTEAFF.

This chain links TRBV7-9 with TRBJ1-2; 9 bases line up with TRBD1. Germline V gives CDR1 SEHNR, CDR2 FQNEAQ (reference sequence). The length of the CDR3 is 14 residues. Trimming at V came to 6 bases and at J to 6 bases, leaving 8 bases not matched to a gene. The CDR3 spells CASRSTRDRDGYTF. The CDR3 DNA reads TGTGCCAGCAGGTCAACCCGGGACAGGGATGGCTACACCTTC.

Only one count was recorded for this clone. The chain joins TRBV6-5 to TRBJ1-1; no reliable D call. Trimming left V 10 bases short and J 2 bases short, with 5 bases between. Germline assignment: CDR1 MNHEY and CDR2 SVGAGI. The CDR3 loop spans 10 amino acids. This CDR3 reads CAIFNTEAFF. CDR3 nucleotides: TGTGCCATCTTTAACACTGAAGCTTTCTTT.

This clone showed up just once. The J gene is TRBJ1-4, the V gene TRBV2; D remains ambiguous. In germline, CDR1 is SNHLY, CDR2 FYNNEI. Between the trimmed V and J ends, which lost 0 bases and 11 bases, there was a span of 10 bases. This CDR3 is built from 13 residues. CDR3 residues: CASSEAPVGKLFF. In DNA form, the CDR3 reads TGTGCCAGCAGTGAAGCTCCAGTCGGGAAACTGTTTTTT.

The DNA for the CDR3 is TGTGCCAGCAACCAACAGGCTACCTACAATGAGCAGTTCTTC. This gives the protein CASNQQATYNEQFF. The V call is TRBV28, the J call TRBJ2-1, with TRBD1 as a possible D gene (5 bases). The germline gives CDR1 MDHEN, CDR2 SYDVKM. Deletions cut 7 bases from V and 2 bases from J, with 12 bases between. CDR3 length equals 14 residues.

This clone was counted between two and nine times. This chain joins TRBV13 and TRBJ2-1; D is uncertain. The germline V gene has CDR1 PRHDT and CDR2 FYEKMQ (reference sequence). This CDR3 region has 14 residues. V lost 5 bases, J lost 4 bases, and 12 bases lay in between. The CDR3 nucleotides read TGTGCCAGCAGCCCCCCCGGTTTTTACAATGAGCAGTTCTTC. This sequence encodes CASSPPGFYNEQFF.

This sequence joins TRBV30 and TRBJ2-1, with D perhaps matching TRBD1 (5 bases). Per germline, CDR1 GTSNPN and CDR2 SVGIG (reference sequence). V dropped 4 bases and J dropped 8 bases, with 12 bases sitting between them. CDR3 length: 12 residues. CDR3 region: CAWTRTSDEQFF. DNA for the CDR3: TGTGCCTGGACAAGGACAAGCGATGAGCAGTTCTTC.

The V and J genes are TRBV2 and TRBJ1-1, with D possibly matching TRBD1 (5 bases). Germline assignment: CDR1 SNHLY and CDR2 FYNNEI. CDR3 length: 13 amino acids. V lost 6 bases, J lost 1 base, and 9 bases lay in between. In nucleotides, the CDR3 is TGTGCCAGCAGGACCCAGGGGAACACTGAAGCTTTCTTT. Translated: CASRTQGNTEAFF.

This clone was observed a few times. The chain joins TRBV30 to TRBJ2-7, with 7 bases that match TRBD1. The CDR3 has 13 residues. Germline V lookup: CDR1 GTSNPN, CDR2 SVGIG (reference sequence). Trimming took 5 bases from V and 0 from J; bases not matched to a gene: 4. The CDR3 DNA is TGTGCCTGGGGGACAGTGAGCTCCTACGAGCAGTACTTC. It specifies CAWGTVSSYEQYF.

The V and J genes are TRBV28 and TRBJ2-7; the D gene is possibly TRBD1 (6 bases). The V gene lost 5 bases and the J gene lost 0 bases, with 17 bases spanning the gap. Germline assignment: CDR1 MDHEN and CDR2 SYDVKM. The CDR3 extends over 16 amino acids. The DNA of the CDR3 is TGTGCCAGCAGTCCTCCCAACAGGGACCTCTCCTACGAGCAGTACTTC. It codes for CASSPPNRDLSYEQYF.

The chain combines TRBV5-1 with TRBJ1-1, with D maybe TRBD1 (5 bases). From germline, CDR1 is SGHRS and CDR2 YFSETQ. The CDR3 is 15 residues long. Between the trimmed V and J ends, which lost 4 bases and 2 bases, there was a span of 15 bases. The CDR3 coding sequence is TGCGCCAGCAGCCCGGCGGGGGAACGAAACACTGAAGCTTTCTTT. The encoded protein is CASSPAGERNTEAFF.

The genes are TRBV7-2 and TRBJ1-1, with D tentatively TRBD1 (5 bases). CDR1 is SGHTA, CDR2 FQGNSA, per germline. The CDR3 is made up of 14 amino acids. V lost 5 bases, J lost 3 bases, and 13 bases lay in between. The CDR3: CASSPLGGDTEAFF. The DNA of the CDR3 is TGTGCCAGCAGCCCCCTTGGAGGGGACACTGAAGCTTTCTTT.